A single T cell receptor beta chain is shown here with its context. TCRdb reworked the 5' RACE reads into one entry per CDR3 protein, no DNA. This sample lists around 380,000 distinct CDR3 sequences; its ten largest clones have around 2.4%. The record originates from a study of monozygotic twins with inflammatory bowel disease. Germline CDR1 reads SGHNT; CDR2 reads YYREEE (reference sequence). This CDR3 is 17 amino acids long. The chain joins TRBV5-4 to TRBJ2-3; the TCRdb D gene call, TRBD2, has no DNA to confirm it. Material: blood. The clonotype comes from a human donor with ulcerative colitis or Crohn's disease, or a healthy co-twin of an affected twin (not recorded which). Here the CDR3 reads CASSLDLAGASTDTQYF.